The 13 T cell receptor beta chains below come from one sample, sequenced in a study of blood T cell repertoires in COVID-19. Here immunoSEQ multiplex PCR was the method, and the copy in TCRdb shows in-frame clones only, minus some. The sample has under 250,000 clones, over 75% seen once. Sequencing was performed on PBMCs or T cells enriched from blood (not recorded which). These receptors were obtained from a woman aged 40 to 50 who had been exposed to COVID-19.

The genes are TRBV4-1 and TRBJ2-7; 7 bases agree with TRBD2. The length of the CDR3 is 13 residues. CDR1 MGHRA and CDR2 YSYEKL come from the germline V gene. With V trimmed by 5 bases and J by 3 bases, 4 bases remained unmatched. CDR3 sequence: CASSEGRDYEQYV. In DNA, the CDR3 is TGCGCCAGCAGCGAAGGGAGGGACTACGAGCAGTACGTC.

This rearrangement joins TRBV5-4 to TRBJ2-7; TRBD2 matches at 10 bases. The V segment lost 1 base and the J segment 4 bases; nucleotides outside the gene matches: 2. The CDR3 runs 14 residues. Germline V gene sequence: CDR1 SGHNT, CDR2 YYREEE (reference sequence). CDR3 sequence (DNA): TGTGCCAGCAGCTTGACTAGCGGGGATTACGAGCAGTACTTC. This translates into CASSLTSGDYEQYF.

This chain joins TRBV25-1 and TRBJ1-6; 11 nucleotides align to TRBD1. This CDR3 spans 17 amino acids. Germline V gene lookup returns CDR1 MGHDK and CDR2 SYGVNS. The junction had 11 bases not matched to a gene; V was cut back by 3 bases and J by 10 bases. The CDR3 is CASSELRSGTGGSPLHF. The CDR3, as DNA: TGTGCCAGCAGTGAGCTGAGGTCCGGGACAGGGGGATCACCCCTCCACTTT.

The gene calls are TRBV28 and TRBJ1-2; D unclear. The CDR3 consists of 12 residues. V gave up 8 bases and J gave up 4 bases, with 11 bases separating them. Germline V gene data show CDR1 as MDHEN and CDR2 as SYDVKM. The CDR3 nucleotides are TGTGCCAGCCTCAACGTCGGCTATGGCTACACCTTC. It is translated as CASLNVGYGYTF.

This clone appeared a single time. The J gene is TRBJ2-3, the V gene TRBV3-1 (or the pseudogene TRBV3-2); D unclear. CDR1 and CDR2 (germline): LGHDT, YNNKEL (reference sequence). The CDR3 is 13 residues long. Trimming removed 5 bases at V and 0 bases at J, with 6 bases between. The CDR3 DNA sequence: TGTGCCAGCAGCACAGTTAGCACAGATACGCAGTATTTT. Its translation: CASSTVSTDTQYF.

J is TRBJ2-2 and V is TRBV18; 10 bases match TRBD2. This CDR3 has 16 amino acids. Germline assignment: CDR1 KGHSH and CDR2 LQKENI. V gave up 4 bases and J gave up 1 base; unmatched junction bases: 3. In DNA, the CDR3 is TGTGCCAGCTCACTCTGGACTAGCGGGAACACCGGGGAGCTGTTTTTT. This translates into CASSLWTSGNTGELFF.

The CDR3 loop is CASSSGLSNQPQHF. CDR3 coding DNA: TGTGCCAGCAGTTCGGGACTGAGCAATCAGCCCCAGCATTTT. This rearrangement joins TRBV28 to TRBJ1-5; D perhaps matches TRBD1 (5 bases). Looked up from germline, CDR1 is MDHEN and CDR2 is SYDVKM. The CDR3 consists of 14 residues. V lost 4 bases to trimming and J lost 1 base, with 8 bases between them. The variable domain in full, with the rest retrieved from reference TRBV28 and TRBJ1-5, is DVKVTQSSRYLVKRTGEKVFLECVQDMDHENMFWYRQDPGLGLRLIYFSYDVKMKEKGDIPEGYSVSREKKERFSLILESASTNQTSMYLCASSSGLSNQPQHFGDGTRLSIL.

For this clone: The germline gene is not matched at one end of the junction; a read error may be the cause. The chain couples TRBV5-1 to TRBJ2-3; 9 positions match TRBD1. The CDR3 is made up of 15 amino acids. In germline, CDR1 is SGHRS, CDR2 YFSETQ. The CDR3 region is CASGEPGQGDDTQYF. The CDR3 nucleotides read TGTGCCAGCGGTGAACCGGGACAGGGTGACGATACGCAGTATTTT.

The rearrangement links TRBV6-4 to TRBJ1-2; 12 bases agree with TRBD1. Per the germline V gene, CDR1 is MRHNA and CDR2 is SNTAGT. This CDR3 has 17 amino acids. J was trimmed by 8 bases and V by 0 bases; bases with no gene match: 10. The CDR3 loop reads CASSDSSRGQGARGYTF. As DNA, the CDR3 is TGTGCCAGCAGTGACTCGAGTCGGGGACAGGGGGCCCGAGGCTACACCTTC.

This clone was found once. The chain carries TRBV12-3 or TRBV12-4 and TRBJ2-2; D uncertain. V lost 6 bases to trimming and J lost 2 bases, with 4 bases between them. CDR3 length equals 12 residues. The CDR3 nucleotides read TGTGCCAGCAGCACTAACACCGGGGAGCTGTTTTTT. Protein product: CASSTNTGELFF.

This sequence joins TRBV4-1 and TRBJ2-5, with D perhaps TRBD2 (6 bases). Per the germline V gene, CDR1 is MGHRA and CDR2 is YSYEKL. This CDR3 has 15 residues. Between the trimmed V and J ends, which lost 1 base and 4 bases, there was a span of 13 bases. CDR3 in amino acids: CASSQGSMEGETQYF. CDR3 DNA: TGCGCCAGCAGCCAAGGGTCAATGGAGGGAGAGACCCAGTACTTC.

The V and J genes are TRBV5-4 and TRBJ2-7; D remains ambiguous. The germline CDR1 and CDR2 sequences are SGHNT and YYREEE (reference sequence). The CDR3 has 14 residues. Trimming took off 0 bases at V and 1 base at J, with 8 bases between the two ends. This chain's CDR3 is CASSLGGQSYEQYF. CDR3 bases: TGTGCCAGCAGCTTGGGTGGGCAGTCCTACGAGCAGTACTTC.

This sequence joins TRBV28 and TRBJ1-1, with TRBD1 matching over 10 bases. The CDR3 consists of 17 residues. The junction had 6 bases not matched to a gene; V was cut back by 2 bases and J by 0 bases. Per the germline V gene, CDR1 is MDHEN and CDR2 is SYDVKM. CDR3 loop: CASSLGTGVFVNTEAFF. In nucleotides, the CDR3 is TGTGCCAGCAGTTTAGGGACAGGGGTCTTTGTGAACACTGAAGCTTTCTTT.